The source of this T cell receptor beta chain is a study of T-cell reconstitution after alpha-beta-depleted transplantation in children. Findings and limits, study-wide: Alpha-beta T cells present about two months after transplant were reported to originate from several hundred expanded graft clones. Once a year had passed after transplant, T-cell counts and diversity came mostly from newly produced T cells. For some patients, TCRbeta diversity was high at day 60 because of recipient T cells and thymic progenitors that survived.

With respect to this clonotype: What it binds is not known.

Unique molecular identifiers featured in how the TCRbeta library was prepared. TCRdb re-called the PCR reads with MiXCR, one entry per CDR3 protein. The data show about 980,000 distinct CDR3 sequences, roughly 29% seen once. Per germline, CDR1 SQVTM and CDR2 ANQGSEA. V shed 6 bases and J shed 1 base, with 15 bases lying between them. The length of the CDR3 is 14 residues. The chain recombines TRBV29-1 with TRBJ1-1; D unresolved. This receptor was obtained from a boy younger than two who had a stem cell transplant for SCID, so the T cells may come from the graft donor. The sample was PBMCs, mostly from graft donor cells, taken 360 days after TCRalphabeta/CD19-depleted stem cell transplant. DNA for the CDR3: TGCAGCGTCCTTTCCGGGATGGGGAACACTGAAGCTTTCTTT. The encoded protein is CSVLSGMGNTEAFF.